This T cell receptor (beta chain) was sequenced for a study of OX40 agonist ivuxolimab in advanced cancers. Overall study results and limits: Nonresponders, in some cases, also had low normalized T-cell clonal expansion. Researchers did not establish what antigens the expanded peripheral T cells target. On average, CD8+ T cells showed a greater number of expanded clones than CD4+.

A note on this clone: Its target is unknown.

The data were produced by immunoSEQ multiplex PCR, yet TCRdb's version contains in-frame clones alone and is incomplete. The sample records about 48,000 clones, more than 80% being singletons. The ends lost 2 bases at V and 4 bases at J; junction bases unmatched: 7. The CDR3 consists of 15 residues. CDR1 is SGHRS, CDR2 YFSETQ, per germline. The rearrangement uses TRBV5-1 and TRBJ1-1, with 8 bases matching TRBD1. The sample consisted of CD4+ or CD8+ T cells sorted from blood, taken in a trial of the OX40 agonist ivuxolimab. The clonotype was recovered from an adult with an advanced solid tumor such as melanoma, head and neck, liver or kidney cancer. The DNA of the CDR3 is TGCGCCAGCAGCTTTACAGGGGGGATTGGCACTGAAGCTTTCTTT. This gives the protein CASSFTGGIGTEAFF.